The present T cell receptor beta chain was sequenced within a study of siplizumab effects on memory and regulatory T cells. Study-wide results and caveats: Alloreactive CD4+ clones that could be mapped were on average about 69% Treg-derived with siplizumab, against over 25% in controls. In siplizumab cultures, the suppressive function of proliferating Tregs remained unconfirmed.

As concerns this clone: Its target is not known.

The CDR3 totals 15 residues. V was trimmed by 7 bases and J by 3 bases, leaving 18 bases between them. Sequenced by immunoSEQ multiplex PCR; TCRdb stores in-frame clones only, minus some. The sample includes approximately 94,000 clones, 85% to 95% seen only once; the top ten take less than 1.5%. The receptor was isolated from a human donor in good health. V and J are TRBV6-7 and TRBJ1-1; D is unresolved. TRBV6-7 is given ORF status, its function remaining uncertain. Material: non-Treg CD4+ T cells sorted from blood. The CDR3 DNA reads TGTGCCAGCAATGGGAAGAGGAAAGAGCACACTGAAGCTTTCTTT. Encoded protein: CASNGKRKEHTEAFF.